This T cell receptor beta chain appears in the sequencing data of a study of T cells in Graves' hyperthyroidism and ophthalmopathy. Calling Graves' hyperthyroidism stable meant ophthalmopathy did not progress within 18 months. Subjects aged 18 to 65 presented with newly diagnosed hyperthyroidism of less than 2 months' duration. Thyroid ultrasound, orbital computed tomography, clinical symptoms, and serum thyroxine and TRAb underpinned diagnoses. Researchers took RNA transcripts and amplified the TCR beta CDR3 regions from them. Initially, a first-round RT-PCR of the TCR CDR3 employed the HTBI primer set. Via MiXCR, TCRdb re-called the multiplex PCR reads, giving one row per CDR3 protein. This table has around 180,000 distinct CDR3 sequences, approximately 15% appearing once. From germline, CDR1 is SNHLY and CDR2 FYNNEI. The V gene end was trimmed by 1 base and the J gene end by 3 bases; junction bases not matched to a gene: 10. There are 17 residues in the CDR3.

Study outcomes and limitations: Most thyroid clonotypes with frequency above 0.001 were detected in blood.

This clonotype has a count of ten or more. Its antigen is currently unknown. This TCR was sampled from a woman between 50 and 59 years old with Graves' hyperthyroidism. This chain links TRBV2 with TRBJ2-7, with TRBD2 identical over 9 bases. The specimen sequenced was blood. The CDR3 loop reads CASSEVSTSGLNYEQYF. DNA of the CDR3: TGTGCCAGCAGTGAAGTCTCTACTAGCGGGCTCAACTACGAGCAGTACTTC.